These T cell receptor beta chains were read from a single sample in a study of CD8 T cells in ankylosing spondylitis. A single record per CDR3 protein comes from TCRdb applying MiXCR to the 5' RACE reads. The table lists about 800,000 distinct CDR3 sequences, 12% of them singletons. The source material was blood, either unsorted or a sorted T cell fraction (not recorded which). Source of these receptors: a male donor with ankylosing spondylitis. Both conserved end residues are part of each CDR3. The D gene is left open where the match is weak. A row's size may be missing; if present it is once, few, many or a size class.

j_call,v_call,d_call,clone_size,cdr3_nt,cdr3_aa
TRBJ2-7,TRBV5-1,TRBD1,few,TGCGCCAGCAGTAGGACAGGGCATCTCTACGAGCAGTACTTC,CASSRTGHLYEQYF
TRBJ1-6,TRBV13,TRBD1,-,TGTGCCTTCTCCCTTGGTCGTTGGTCGGGGACAGCTAATTCACCCCTCCACTTT,CAFSLGRWSGTANSPLHF
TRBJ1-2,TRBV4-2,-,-,TGTGCCAGCAGCCCGCTTCTGACAGAAAGCTATGGCTACACCTTC,CASSPLLTESYGYTF
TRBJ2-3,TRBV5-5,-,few,TGTGCCAGCAGCTTGAACCGGGGATGGGGCACAGATACGCAGTATTTT,CASSLNRGWGTDTQYF
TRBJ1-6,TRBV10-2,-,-,TGCGCCAGCAGGGGGTGGGGAGGGGACGCTTCACCCCTCCACTTT,CASRGWGGDASPLHF
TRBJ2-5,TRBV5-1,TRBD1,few,TGCGCCAGCAGCGACGGACAGGGCGATTCGGAGACCCAGTACTTC,CASSDGQGDSETQYF
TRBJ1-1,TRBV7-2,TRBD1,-,TGTGCCAGCCGTAGGGATACCGGGACAGGGTCTGAAGCTTTCTTT,CASRRDTGTGSEAFF
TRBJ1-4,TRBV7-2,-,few,TGTGCCAGCAGCCTCATCGGCCGGGGTAATGAAAAACTGTTTTTT,CASSLIGRGNEKLFF
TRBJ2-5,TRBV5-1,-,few,TGCGCCAGCACCAGGGACCCCGGGATGACCCAGTACTTC,CASTRDPGMTQYF
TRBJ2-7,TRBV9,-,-,TGTGCCAGCAGCGTATCCCCCCTGAACAACGAGCAGTACTTC,CASSVSPLNNEQYF
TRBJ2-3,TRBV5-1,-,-,TGCGCCAGCAGCGGGGGCTGGAGCACAGATACGCAGTATTTT,CASSGGWSTDTQYF
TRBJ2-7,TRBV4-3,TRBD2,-,TGCGCCAGCAGCCAAGGGGGGGGACACGAGCAGTACTTC,CASSQGGGHEQYF
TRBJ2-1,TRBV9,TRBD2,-,TGTGCCAGCGGACTAAGACTAGCGTCCTACAATGAGCAGTTCTTC,CASGLRLASYNEQFF
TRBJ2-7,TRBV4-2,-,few,TGTGCCAGCAGCCAAGATCAGTTAATTTACGAGCAGTACTTC,CASSQDQLIYEQYF
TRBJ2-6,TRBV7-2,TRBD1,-,TGTGCCAGCAGCGGGACAGGAATCTCTGGGGCCAACGTCCTGACTTTC,CASSGTGISGANVLTF
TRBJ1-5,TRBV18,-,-,TGTGCCAGCTCACCGTCGGCAGGCGGAGGGAGGCAGCCCCAGCATTTT,CASSPSAGGGRQPQHF
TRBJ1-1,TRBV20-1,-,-,TGCAGTGCTAGAGTCGGAGGGGGTTTTCGGAACACTGAAGCTTTCTTT,CSARVGGGFRNTEAFF
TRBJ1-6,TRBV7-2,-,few,TGTGCCAGCAGCTTACAGGGAAGGGGTTCACCCCTCCACTTT,CASSLQGRGSPLHF
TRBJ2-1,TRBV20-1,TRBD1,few,TGCAGTGCTAGTCGATCTCCGGGACAGGGTTCCTACAATGAGCAGTTCTTC,CSASRSPGQGSYNEQFF
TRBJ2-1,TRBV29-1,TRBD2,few,TGCAGCGGTGCGGGACTAGCGGGCGAAATGGGGGAGCAGTTCTTC,CSGAGLAGEMGEQFF
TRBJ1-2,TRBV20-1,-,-,TGCAGTGCTAGAATCCACTCAGGGGCCGGCTACACCTTC,CSARIHSGAGYTF
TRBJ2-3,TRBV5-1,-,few,TGCGCCAGCAGCCTACAACGGGCCAGTACAGATACGCAGTATTTT,CASSLQRASTDTQYF
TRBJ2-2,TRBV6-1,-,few,TGTGCCAGCAGTGAACTGCCTCAGGGTAACACCGGGGAGCTGTTTTTT,CASSELPQGNTGELFF
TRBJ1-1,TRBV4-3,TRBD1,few,TGCGCCAGCAGCCAAACAGGGGGCAACAAAGCTTTCTTT,CASSQTGGNKAFF
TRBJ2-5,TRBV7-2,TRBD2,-,TGTGCCAGCGAGACTAGCGGGGGGAAAGAGACCCAGTACTTC,CASETSGGKETQYF
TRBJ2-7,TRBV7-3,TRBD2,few,TGTGCCAGCAGCTTGGACGCAGCGGGGAAGGGAGAGCAGTACTTC,CASSLDAAGKGEQYF
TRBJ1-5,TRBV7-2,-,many,TGTGCCAGCAGCACCCGTAACAATCAGCCCCAGCATTTT,CASSTRNNQPQHF
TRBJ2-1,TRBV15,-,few,TGTGCCACCAGCAGAGATTGGCGGGGAGCCTACAATGAGCAGTTCTTC,CATSRDWRGAYNEQFF
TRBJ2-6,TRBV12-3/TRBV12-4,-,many,TGTGCCAGCAGTGTATCTGGGGCCAACGTCCTGACTTTC,CASSVSGANVLTF
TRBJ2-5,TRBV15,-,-,TGTGCCACCAGCAGGGGGGCTAGCGGCGGGGAGACCCAGTACTTC,CATSRGASGGETQYF
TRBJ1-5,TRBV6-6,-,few,TGTGCCAGCAGTTTCTTATCGGGCCAGCCCCAGCATTTT,CASSFLSGQPQHF
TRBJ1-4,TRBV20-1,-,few,TGCAGTGCTAATTCTGAGGGCCCAACTAATGAAAAACTGTTTTTT,CSANSEGPTNEKLFF
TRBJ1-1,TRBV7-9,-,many,TGTGCCAGCAGCGAGCCCATGAACACTGAAGCTTTCTTT,CASSEPMNTEAFF
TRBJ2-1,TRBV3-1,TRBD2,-,TGTGCCAGCAGCAAGTGGGCTAGCGGGAGTCGTGAGCAGTTCTTC,CASSKWASGSREQFF
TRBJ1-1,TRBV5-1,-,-,TGCGCCAGCGACCGCGACAGAGCGAACACTGAAGCTTTCTTT,CASDRDRANTEAFF
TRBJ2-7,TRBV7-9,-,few,TGTGCCAGCAGCTGGGGGGCTTCCGTTACCTACGAGCAGTACTTC,CASSWGASVTYEQYF
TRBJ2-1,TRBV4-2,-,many,TGTGCCAGCAGCCTCACCTCCGGGACGGAGGGCTATGAGCAGTTCTTC,CASSLTSGTEGYEQFF
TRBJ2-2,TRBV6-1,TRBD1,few,TGTGCCAGCACACGGGGACAGGGGCGGTCCGGGGAGCTGTTTTTT,CASTRGQGRSGELFF
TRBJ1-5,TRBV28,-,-,TGTGCCAGCAGCGGAGGGACGGCTGGCCAGCCCCAGCATTTT,CASSGGTAGQPQHF
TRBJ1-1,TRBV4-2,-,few,TGTGCCAGCAGCCAAGAGCGGGGGGCATATACTGAAGCTTTCTTT,CASSQERGAYTEAFF
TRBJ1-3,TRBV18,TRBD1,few,TGTGCCAGCTCACGCCGGGACAGGAGCTCTGGAAACACCATATATTTT,CASSRRDRSSGNTIYF
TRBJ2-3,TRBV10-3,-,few,TGTGCCATCACCCCAACAGGGGGAGGGGGCACAGATACGCAGTATTTT,CAITPTGGGGTDTQYF
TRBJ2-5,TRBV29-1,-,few,TGCAGCGGTAACCGGGCACCGGAGACCCAGTACTTC,CSGNRAPETQYF
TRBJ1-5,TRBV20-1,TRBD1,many,TGCAGTGCTACTAGACAGGGAAATCAGCCCCAGCATTTT,CSATRQGNQPQHF
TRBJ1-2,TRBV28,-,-,TGTGCCAGCAGTTTATTCGGGGAGGTCGCTAACTATGGCTACACCTTC,CASSLFGEVANYGYTF
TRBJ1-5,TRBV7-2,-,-,TGTGCCAGCAGCGTAGGGACCGCCCGGCCCCAGCATTTT,CASSVGTARPQHF
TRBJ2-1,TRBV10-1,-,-,TGCGCCAGCAGTGTTGGCGGCGGCGGGGAGGAAGGTGAGCAGTTCTTC,CASSVGGGGEEGEQFF
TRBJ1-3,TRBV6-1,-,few,TGTGCCAGCAGTCCCCCTAATAGAAACACCATATATTTT,CASSPPNRNTIYF
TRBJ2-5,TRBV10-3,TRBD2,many,TGTGCCATCAGTGAGTGGGGGGGCCAAGAGACCCAGTACTTC,CAISEWGGQETQYF
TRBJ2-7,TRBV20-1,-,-,TGCAGTGCGCTCGGGACACTTGACTACGAGCAGTACTTC,CSALGTLDYEQYF
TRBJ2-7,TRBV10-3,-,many,TGTGCCATCAGTGAGTCGCGAAGGGCCTACGAGCAGTACTTC,CAISESRRAYEQYF
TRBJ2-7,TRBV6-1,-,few,TGTGCCAGCAGCTCCAGGGGGGTAGGGTACGAGCAGTACTTC,CASSSRGVGYEQYF
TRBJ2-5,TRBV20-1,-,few,TGCAGTGCTAGACCTCGGGGGTACCAAGAGACCCAGTACTTC,CSARPRGYQETQYF